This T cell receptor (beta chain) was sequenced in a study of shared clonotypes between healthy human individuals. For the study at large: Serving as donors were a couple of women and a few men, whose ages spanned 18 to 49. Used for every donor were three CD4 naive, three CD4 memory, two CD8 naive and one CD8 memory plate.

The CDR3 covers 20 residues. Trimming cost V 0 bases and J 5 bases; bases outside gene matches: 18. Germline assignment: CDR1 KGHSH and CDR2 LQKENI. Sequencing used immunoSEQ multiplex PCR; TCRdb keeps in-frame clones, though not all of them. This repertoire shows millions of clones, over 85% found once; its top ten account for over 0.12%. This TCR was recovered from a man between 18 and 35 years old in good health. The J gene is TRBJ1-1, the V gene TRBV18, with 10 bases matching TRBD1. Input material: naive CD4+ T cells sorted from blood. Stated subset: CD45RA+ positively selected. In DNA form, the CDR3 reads TGTGCCAGCTCACCACCGAGAGGAAAGGGAGACAGGGGGCGATGGACTGAAGCTTTCTTT. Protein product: CASSPPRGKGDRGRWTEAFF.